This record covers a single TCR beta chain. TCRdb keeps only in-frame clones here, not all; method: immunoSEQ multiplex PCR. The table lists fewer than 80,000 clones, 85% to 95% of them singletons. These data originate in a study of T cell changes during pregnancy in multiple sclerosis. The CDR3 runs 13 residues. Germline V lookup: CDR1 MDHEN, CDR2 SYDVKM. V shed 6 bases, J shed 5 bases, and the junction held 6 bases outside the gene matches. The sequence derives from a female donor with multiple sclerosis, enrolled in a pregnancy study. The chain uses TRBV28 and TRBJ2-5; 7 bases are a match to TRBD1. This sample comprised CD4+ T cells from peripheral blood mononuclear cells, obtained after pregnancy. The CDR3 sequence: CASSQGVGETQYF. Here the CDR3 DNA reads TGTGCCAGCAGCCAGGGGGTCGGGGAGACCCAGTACTTC.